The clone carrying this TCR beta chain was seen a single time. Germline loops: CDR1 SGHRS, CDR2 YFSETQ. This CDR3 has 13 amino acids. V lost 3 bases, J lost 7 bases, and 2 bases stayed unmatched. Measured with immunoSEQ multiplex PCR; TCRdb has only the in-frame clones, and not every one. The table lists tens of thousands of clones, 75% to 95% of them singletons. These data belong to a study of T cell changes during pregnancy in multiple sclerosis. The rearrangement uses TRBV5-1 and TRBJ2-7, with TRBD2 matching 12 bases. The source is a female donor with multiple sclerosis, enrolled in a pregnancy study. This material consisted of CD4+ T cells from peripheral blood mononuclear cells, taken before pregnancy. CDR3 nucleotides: TGCGCCAGCAGCTACGGGACTAGCGGGGAGCAGTACTTC. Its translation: CASSYGTSGEQYF.